The next 14 T cell receptor beta chains were all read from a single sample in a study of CD8+CD57+ T cells in acquired aplastic anemia. The template for TCR beta VDJ and CDR3 sequence profiling was genomic DNA. TCRdb re-called the reads with MiXCR, one entry per CDR3 protein. The sample lists hundreds of thousands of distinct CDR3 sequences, about 56% seen once, with around 7.6% in the top ten. The sequenced sample consisted of sorted CD4+, CD8+, or CD8+CD57+ T cells (not recorded which) from PBMCs. These receptors were obtained from a human donor with severe aplastic anemia or a healthy control (not recorded which).

The CDR3 DNA follows: TGTGGCGGGACAGGGGGCAACTATGGCTACACCTTC. This gives the protein CGGTGGNYGYTF. The rearrangement uses TRBV27 and TRBJ1-2; 12 bases align to TRBD1. The CDR3 spans 12 residues. Germline V lookup: CDR1 MNHEY, CDR2 SMNVEV (reference sequence).

The chain couples TRBV12-3 or TRBV12-4 to TRBJ2-5; TRBD1 might be the D (5 bases). Trimming stripped 0 bases from V and 7 bases from J, with 15 bases between. This CDR3 region has 15 residues. CDR3 sequence: CASSLAPGKLGTQYF. In nucleotides, the CDR3 is TGTGCCAGCAGTTTAGCACCAGGGAAACTTGGGACCCAGTACTTC.

This clonotype was seen a few times. CDR3: CASSYNSGQGADEQFF. CDR3 nucleotides: TGTGCCAGCAGCTACAACTCGGGACAGGGGGCCGATGAGCAGTTCTTC. The chain is built from TRBV11-2 and TRBJ2-1, with 12 bases fitting TRBD1. The junction had 9 bases not matched to a gene; V was cut back by 4 bases and J by 8 bases. The CDR3 spans 16 residues. Germline CDR1 and CDR2: SGHAT and FQNNGV.

The chain links TRBV12-3 or TRBV12-4 to TRBJ2-1; D might be TRBD2 (6 bases). Trimming pared 6 bases from V and 6 bases from J, leaving 18 bases between. This CDR3 spans 15 amino acids. DNA of the CDR3: TGTGCCAGCAGACACCGGGACTGGAGCGGCAATGAGCAGTTCTTC. As protein: CASRHRDWSGNEQFF.

The rearrangement joins TRBV5-6 to TRBJ2-7; D possibly corresponds to TRBD1 (6 bases). This CDR3 has 15 amino acids. Germline V gene lookup returns CDR1 SGHDT and CDR2 YYEEEE. The ends were cut back, 0 bases at V and 6 bases at J, with 16 bases in the middle. As DNA, the CDR3 is TGTGCCAGCAGCTTGGGAGGGGGTAGTTTGCCCGAGCAGTACTTC. Its protein is CASSLGGGSLPEQYF.

The rearrangement links TRBV30 to TRBJ2-3; maybe TRBD2 (6 bases). CDR1 and CDR2 from the germline V gene are GTSNPN and SVGIG (reference sequence). Trimming shortened V by 3 bases and J by 0 bases, and 16 bases separated the two germline ends. There are 16 residues in the CDR3. The CDR3 nucleotides are TGTGCCTGGAGGTCCGGGGGAGCCGCTAGCACAGATACGCAGTATTTT. Amino acid sequence: CAWRSGGAASTDTQYF.

The chain employs TRBV2 and TRBJ1-1; TRBD1 might be the D (5 bases). Germline V lookup: CDR1 SNHLY, CDR2 FYNNEI. V dropped 3 bases and J dropped 2 bases, with 22 bases sitting between them. The CDR3 length is 18 residues. CDR3 DNA: TGTGCCAGCAGTGATGCGATGGCCTGGCGGGGCCGAAACACTGAAGCTTTCTTT. It codes for CASSDAMAWRGRNTEAFF.

The chain combines TRBV19 with TRBJ1-2; weak D call: TRBD1 (5 bases). The germline V gene has CDR1 LNHDA and CDR2 SQIVND (reference sequence). The V gene lost 3 bases and the J gene lost 8 bases, with 13 bases spanning the gap. The CDR3 is 13 amino acids. The CDR3 bases are TGTGCCAGTAGTATCGAAGGGGTTAGAGGCTACACCTTC. The encoded protein is CASSIEGVRGYTF.

This rearrangement joins TRBV24-1 to TRBJ2-1; maybe TRBD1 (5 bases). CDR1 and CDR2 from the germline V gene are KGHDR and SFDVKD. V dropped 9 bases and J dropped 7 bases, with 15 bases sitting between them. CDR3 length equals 13 residues. Here the CDR3 DNA reads TGTGCCACCCCCCAAGGGGCAGGGAATGAGCAGTTCTTC. Its protein product is CATPQGAGNEQFF.

In the case of this clonotype: The conserved phenylalanine or tryptophan is not found at the CDR3 terminus, so this likely reflects a read error. The rearrangement uses TRBV29-1 and TRBJ2-7; D not resolved. V was cut by 4 bases and J by 0 bases, with 7 bases left in between. This CDR3 is built from 12 residues. CDR1 is SQVTM, CDR2 ANQGSEA, per germline. The CDR3 spells CSVGVSSYEQYS. The CDR3 nucleotides read TGCAGCGTTGGGGTCAGCTCCTACGAGCAGTACTCC.

Turning to this clonotype: The junction departs from the called germline gene at one end, perhaps through a read error. The chain joins TRBV2 to TRBJ1-2, with D maybe TRBD1 (5 bases). The CDR3 is 11 residues long. CDR1 SNHLY and CDR2 FYNNEI come from the germline V gene. The CDR3 reads CASSLGARTLF. DNA of the CDR3: TGTGCTAGCAGCTTAGGGGCTAGGACCCTCTTC.

This rearrangement joins TRBV9 to TRBJ2-7; maybe TRBD2 (5 bases). The CDR3 length is 15 residues. The ends were cut back, 2 bases at V and 2 bases at J, with 14 bases in the middle. Per germline, CDR1 SGDLS and CDR2 YYNGEE. The CDR3 coding sequence is TGTGCCAGCAGCGTGGACTTTCCGATTGCCTACGAGCAGTACTTC. The encoded protein is CASSVDFPIAYEQYF.

This clonotype has at least ten counts. The chain couples TRBV2 to TRBJ2-3; 7 bases are a match to TRBD1. Germline values: CDR1 SNHLY, CDR2 FYNNEI. CDR3 length: 14 residues. After removal of 9 bases from V and 5 bases from J, the junction contained 11 bases not matched to a gene. The CDR3 is CASIDRTGQDTQYF. The CDR3, as DNA: TGTGCCAGTATTGACCGGACAGGACAAGATACGCAGTATTTT.

The chain has TRBV19 and TRBJ2-3, with D possibly matching TRBD1 (6 bases). The V and J ends lost 0 bases and 0 bases respectively, with 7 bases between them. The CDR3 is 15 amino acids. Germline V CDR1 and CDR2: LNHDA, SQIVND (reference sequence). CDR3 loop: CASSIETGSTDTQYF. The CDR3 DNA follows: TGTGCCAGTAGTATAGAAACAGGGAGCACAGATACGCAGTATTTT.